This T cell receptor beta chain is from a study of blood T cells in healthy people across ages. Study-wide results and limits: In older individuals, TCR beta diversity per million T cells was lower, falling roughly linearly with age. Percentage of naive T cells showed a strong correlation with TCR beta diversity. Calculation of diversity from one million T cells yielded estimates considered to be underestimates. Aged donors had fewer naive CD4+ cells and lower diversity than long-lived donors.

As concerns this clonotype: Its matching antigen is unknown.

It was with a sample-barcoded 5' primer and a J-beta primer mix that a second PCR of roughly 7 to 12 cycles was run. Via MiXCR, TCRdb re-called the 5' RACE reads, giving one row per CDR3 protein. The table lists 1.5 million to 2 million distinct CDR3 sequences, 28% of them singletons, with about 8% in the top ten. The length of the CDR3 is 14 residues. This chain joins TRBV21-1 and TRBJ2-7; the table's D call of TRBD2 was not tested on the DNA. TRBV21-1 is given as a pseudogene. The TCR sequence derives from a woman younger than 45 in good health. Input material: blood. The CDR3 protein is CASSIRDSSNEQYF. The CDR3, as DNA: TGTGCCAGCAGCATCAGGGACTCGTCCAACGAGCAGTACTTC.